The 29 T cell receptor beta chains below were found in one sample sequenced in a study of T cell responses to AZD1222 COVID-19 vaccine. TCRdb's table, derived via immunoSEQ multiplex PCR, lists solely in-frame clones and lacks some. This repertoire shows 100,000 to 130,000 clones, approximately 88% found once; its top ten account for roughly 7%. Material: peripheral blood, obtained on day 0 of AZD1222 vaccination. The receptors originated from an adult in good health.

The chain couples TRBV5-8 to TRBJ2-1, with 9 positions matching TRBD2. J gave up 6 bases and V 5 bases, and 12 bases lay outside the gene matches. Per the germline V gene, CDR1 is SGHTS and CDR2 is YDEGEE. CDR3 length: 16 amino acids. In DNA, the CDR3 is TGTGCCAGCAGTTTTACCGGGACTAGCTTCGGCAATGAGCAGTTCTTC. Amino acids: CASSFTGTSFGNEQFF. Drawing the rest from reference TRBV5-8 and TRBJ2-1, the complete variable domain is EAGVTQSPTHLIKTRGQQATLRCSPISGHTSVYWYQQALGLGLQFLLWYDEGEERNRGNFPPRFSGRQFPNYSSELNVNALELEDSALYLCASSFTGTSFGNEQFFGPGTRLTVL.

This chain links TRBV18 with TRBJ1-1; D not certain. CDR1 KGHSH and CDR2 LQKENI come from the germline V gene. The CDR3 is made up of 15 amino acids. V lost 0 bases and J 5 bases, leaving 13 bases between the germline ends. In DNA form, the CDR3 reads TGTGCCAGCTCACCACCGGGAGGGCGAGGGACTGAAGCTTTCTTT. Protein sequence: CASSPPGGRGTEAFF.

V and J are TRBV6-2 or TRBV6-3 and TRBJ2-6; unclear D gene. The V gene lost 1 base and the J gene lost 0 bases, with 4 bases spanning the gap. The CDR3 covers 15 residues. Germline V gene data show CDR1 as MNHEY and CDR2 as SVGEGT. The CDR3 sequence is CASSYWSSGANVLTF. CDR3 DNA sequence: TGTGCCAGCAGTTACTGGAGCTCTGGGGCCAACGTCCTGACTTTC.

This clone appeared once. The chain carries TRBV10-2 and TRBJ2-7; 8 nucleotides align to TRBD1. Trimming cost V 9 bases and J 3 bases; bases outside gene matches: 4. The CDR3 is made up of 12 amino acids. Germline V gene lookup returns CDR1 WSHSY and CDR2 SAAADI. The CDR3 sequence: CASGTGYYEQYF. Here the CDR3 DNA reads TGCGCCAGTGGGACAGGTTACTACGAGCAGTACTTC.

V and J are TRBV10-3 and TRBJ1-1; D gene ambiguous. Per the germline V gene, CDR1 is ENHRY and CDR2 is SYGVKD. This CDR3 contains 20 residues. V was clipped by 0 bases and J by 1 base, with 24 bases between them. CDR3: CAISESSYSQVKVKNTEAFF. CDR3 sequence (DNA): TGTGCCATCAGTGAGTCGTCTTACAGCCAGGTTAAGGTCAAGAACACTGAAGCTTTCTTT.

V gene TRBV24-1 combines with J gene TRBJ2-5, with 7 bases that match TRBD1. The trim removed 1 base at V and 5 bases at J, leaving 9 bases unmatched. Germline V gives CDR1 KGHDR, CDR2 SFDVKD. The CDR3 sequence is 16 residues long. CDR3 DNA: TGTGCCACCAGTGATTTTAGCCGACAGGGCGAGGAGACCCAGTACTTC. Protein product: CATSDFSRQGEETQYF.

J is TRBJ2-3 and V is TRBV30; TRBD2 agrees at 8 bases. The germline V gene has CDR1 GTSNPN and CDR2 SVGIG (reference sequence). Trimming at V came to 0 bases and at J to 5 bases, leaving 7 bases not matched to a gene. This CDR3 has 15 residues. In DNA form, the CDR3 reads TGTGCCTGGAGTGTAAGGTCGGGAGGGGGAGATACGCAGTATTTT. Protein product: CAWSVRSGGGDTQYF.

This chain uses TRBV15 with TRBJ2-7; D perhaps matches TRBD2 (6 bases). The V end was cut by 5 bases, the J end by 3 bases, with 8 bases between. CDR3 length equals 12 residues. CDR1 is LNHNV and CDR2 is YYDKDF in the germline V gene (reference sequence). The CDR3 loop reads CATSPDYYEQYF. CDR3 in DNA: TGTGCCACCAGCCCGGACTACTACGAGCAGTACTTC.

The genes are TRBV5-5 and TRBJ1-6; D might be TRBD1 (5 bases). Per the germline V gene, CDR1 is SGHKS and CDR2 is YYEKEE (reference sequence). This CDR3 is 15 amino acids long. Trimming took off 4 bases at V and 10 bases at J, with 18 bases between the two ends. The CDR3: CASSQGGQGESPLHF. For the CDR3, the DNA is TGTGCCAGCAGCCAAGGCGGTCAGGGAGAATCACCCCTCCACTTT. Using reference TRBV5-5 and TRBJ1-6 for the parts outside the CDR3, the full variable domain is DAGVTQSPTHLIKTRGQQVTLRCSPISGHKSVSWYQQVLGQGPQFIFQYYEKEERGRGNFPDRFSARQFPNYSSELNVNALLLGDSALYLCASSQGGQGESPLHFGNGTRLTVT.

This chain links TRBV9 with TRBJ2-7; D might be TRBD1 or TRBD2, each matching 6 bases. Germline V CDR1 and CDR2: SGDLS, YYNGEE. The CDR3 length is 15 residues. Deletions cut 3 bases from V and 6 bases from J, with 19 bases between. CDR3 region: CASSARNTGRGEQYF. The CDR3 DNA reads TGTGCCAGCAGCGCAAGGAATACAGGGCGGGGCGAGCAGTACTTC. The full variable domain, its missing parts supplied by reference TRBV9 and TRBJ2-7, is DSGVTQTPKHLITATGQRVTLRCSPRSGDLSVYWYQQSLDQGLQFLIQYYNGEERAKGNILERFSAQQFPDLHSELNLSSLELGDSALYFCASSARNTGRGEQYFGPGTRLTVT.

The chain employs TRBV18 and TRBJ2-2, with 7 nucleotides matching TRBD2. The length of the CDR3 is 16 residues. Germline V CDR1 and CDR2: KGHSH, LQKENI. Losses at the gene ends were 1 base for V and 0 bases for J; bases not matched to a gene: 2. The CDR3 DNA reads TGTGCCAGCTCACCACGGGCGGGAGCGAACACCGGGGAGCTGTTTTTT. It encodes CASSPRAGANTGELFF.

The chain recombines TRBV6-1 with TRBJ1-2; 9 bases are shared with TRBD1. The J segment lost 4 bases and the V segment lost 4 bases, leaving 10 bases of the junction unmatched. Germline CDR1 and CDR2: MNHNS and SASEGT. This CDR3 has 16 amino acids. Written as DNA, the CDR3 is TGTGCCAGCAGTGGAGTCCCGGGACAGGGCTCCTATGGCTACACCTTC. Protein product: CASSGVPGQGSYGYTF.

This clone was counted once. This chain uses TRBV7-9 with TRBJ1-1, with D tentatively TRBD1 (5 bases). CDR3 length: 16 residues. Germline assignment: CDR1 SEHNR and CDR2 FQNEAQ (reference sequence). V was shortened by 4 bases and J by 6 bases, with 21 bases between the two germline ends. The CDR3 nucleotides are TGTGCCAGCAGCTCCCCTTTGGCGGCGGGGCCCTCTGAAGCTTTCTTT. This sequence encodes CASSSPLAAGPSEAFF.

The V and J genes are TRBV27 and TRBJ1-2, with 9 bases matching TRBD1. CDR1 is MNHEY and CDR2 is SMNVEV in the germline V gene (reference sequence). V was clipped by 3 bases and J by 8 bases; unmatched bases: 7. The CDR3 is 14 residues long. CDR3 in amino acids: CASSFLGQGIGYTF. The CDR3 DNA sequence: TGTGCCAGCAGTTTCTTGGGACAGGGAATCGGCTACACCTTC.

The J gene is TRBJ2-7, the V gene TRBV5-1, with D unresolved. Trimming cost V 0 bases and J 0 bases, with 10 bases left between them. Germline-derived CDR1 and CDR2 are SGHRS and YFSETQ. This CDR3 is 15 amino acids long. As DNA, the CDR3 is TGCGCCAGCAGCTTGGAAATCCCGGCCTCCTACGAGCAGTACTTC. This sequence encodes CASSLEIPASYEQYF.

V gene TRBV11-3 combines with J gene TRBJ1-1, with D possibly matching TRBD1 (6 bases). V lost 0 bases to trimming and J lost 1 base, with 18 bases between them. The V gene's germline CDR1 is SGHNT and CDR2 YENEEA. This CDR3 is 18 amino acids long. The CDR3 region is CASSLDRAGALGNTEAFF. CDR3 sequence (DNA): TGTGCCAGCAGCTTAGATCGGGCAGGGGCTTTAGGGAACACTGAAGCTTTCTTT. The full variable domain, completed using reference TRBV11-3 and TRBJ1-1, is EAGVVQSPRYKIIEKKQPVAFWCNPISGHNTLYWYLQNLGQGPELLIRYENEEAVDDSQLPKDRFSAERLKGVDSTLKIQPAELGDSAVYLCASSLDRAGALGNTEAFFGQGTRLTVV.

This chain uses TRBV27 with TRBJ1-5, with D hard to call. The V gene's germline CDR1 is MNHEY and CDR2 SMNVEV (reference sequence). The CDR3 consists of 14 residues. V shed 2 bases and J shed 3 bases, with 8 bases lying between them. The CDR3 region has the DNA TGTGCCAGCAGTTTAGGCAGGCACAATCAGCCCCAGCATTTT. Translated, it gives CASSLGRHNQPQHF.

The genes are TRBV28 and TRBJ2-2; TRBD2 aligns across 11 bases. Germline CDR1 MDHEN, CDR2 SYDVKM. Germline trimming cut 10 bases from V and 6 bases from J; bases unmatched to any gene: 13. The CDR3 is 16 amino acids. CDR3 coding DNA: TGTGCCACAGCCCTTTTTACTAGCGGGAGTCCCGGGGAGCTGTTTTTT. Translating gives CATALFTSGSPGELFF.

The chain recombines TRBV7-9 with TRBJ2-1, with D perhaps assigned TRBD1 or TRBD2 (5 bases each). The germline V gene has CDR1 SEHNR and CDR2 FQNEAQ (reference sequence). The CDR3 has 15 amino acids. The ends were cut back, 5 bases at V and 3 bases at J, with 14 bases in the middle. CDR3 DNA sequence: TGTGCCAGCAGCCCTGGGACGGGAAACTACAATGAGCAGTTCTTC. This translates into CASSPGTGNYNEQFF.

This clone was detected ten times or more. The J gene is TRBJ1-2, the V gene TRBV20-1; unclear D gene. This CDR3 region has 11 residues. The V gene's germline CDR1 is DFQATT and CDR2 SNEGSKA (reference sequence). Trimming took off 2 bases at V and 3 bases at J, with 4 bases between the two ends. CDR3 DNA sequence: TGCAGTGCTAGACACGACTATGGCTACACCTTC. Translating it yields CSARHDYGYTF.

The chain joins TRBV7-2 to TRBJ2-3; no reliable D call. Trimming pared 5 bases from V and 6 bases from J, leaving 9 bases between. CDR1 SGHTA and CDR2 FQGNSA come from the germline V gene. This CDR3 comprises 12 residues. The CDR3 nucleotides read TGTGCCAGCAGCCAGTACTTGGATACGCAGTATTTT. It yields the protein CASSQYLDTQYF. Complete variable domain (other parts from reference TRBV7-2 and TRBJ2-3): GAGVSQSPSNKVTEKGKDVELRCDPISGHTALYWYRQSLGQGLEFLIYFQGNSAPDKSGLPSDRFSAERTGGSVSTLTIQRTQQEDSAVYLCASSQYLDTQYFGPGTRLTVL.

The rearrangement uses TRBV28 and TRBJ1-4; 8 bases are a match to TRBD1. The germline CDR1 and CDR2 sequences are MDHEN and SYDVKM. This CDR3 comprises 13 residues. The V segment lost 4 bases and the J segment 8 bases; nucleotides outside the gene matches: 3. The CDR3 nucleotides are TGTGCCAGCAGTTCAGGACAGGGAGAAAAACTGTTTTTT. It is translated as CASSSGQGEKLFF.

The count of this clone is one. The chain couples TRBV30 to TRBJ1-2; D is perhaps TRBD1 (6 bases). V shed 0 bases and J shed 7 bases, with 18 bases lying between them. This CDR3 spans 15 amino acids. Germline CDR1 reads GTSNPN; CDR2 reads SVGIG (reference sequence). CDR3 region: CAWSVLRVQGLGYTF. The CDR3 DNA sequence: TGTGCCTGGAGTGTACTCCGGGTTCAGGGGCTTGGCTACACCTTC.

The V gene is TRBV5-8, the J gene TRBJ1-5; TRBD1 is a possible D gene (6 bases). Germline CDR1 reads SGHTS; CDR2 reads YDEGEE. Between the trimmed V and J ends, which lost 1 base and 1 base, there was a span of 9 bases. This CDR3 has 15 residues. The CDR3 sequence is CASSLTGLSNQPQHF. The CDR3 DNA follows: TGTGCCAGCAGCTTGACAGGGTTGAGCAATCAGCCCCAGCATTTT. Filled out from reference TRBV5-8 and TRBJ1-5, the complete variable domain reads EAGVTQSPTHLIKTRGQQATLRCSPISGHTSVYWYQQALGLGLQFLLWYDEGEERNRGNFPPRFSGRQFPNYSSELNVNALELEDSALYLCASSLTGLSNQPQHFGDGTRLSIL.

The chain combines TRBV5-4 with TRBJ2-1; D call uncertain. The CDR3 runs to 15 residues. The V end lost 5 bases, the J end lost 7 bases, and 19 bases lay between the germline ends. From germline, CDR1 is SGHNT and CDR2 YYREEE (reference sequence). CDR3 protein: CASRLRAEPKNEQFF. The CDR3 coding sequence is TGTGCCAGCAGACTCCGGGCGGAGCCTAAGAATGAGCAGTTCTTC. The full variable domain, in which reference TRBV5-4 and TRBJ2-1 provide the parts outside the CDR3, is ETGVTQSPTHLIKTRGQQVTLRCSSQSGHNTVSWYQQALGQGPQFIFQYYREEENGRGNFPPRFSGLQFPNYSSELNVNALELDDSALYLCASRLRAEPKNEQFFGPGTRLTVL.

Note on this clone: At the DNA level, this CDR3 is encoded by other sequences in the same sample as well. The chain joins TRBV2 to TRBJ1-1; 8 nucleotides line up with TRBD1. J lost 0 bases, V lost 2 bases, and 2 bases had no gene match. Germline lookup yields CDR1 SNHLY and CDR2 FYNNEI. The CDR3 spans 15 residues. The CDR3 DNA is TGTGCCAGCAGTGAACGACAGGGGATGAACACTGAAGCTTTCTTT. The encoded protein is CASSERQGMNTEAFF.

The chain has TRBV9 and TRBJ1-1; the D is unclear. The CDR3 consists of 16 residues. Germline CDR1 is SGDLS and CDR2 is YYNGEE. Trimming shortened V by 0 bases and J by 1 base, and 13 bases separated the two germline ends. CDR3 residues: CASSVGGRHPNTEAFF. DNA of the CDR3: TGTGCCAGCAGCGTAGGAGGAAGACACCCGAACACTGAAGCTTTCTTT.

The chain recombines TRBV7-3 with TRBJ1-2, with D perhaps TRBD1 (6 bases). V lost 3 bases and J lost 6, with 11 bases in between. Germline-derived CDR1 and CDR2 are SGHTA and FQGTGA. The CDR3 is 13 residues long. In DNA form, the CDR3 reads TGTGCCAGCAGCTTTACGGGGGCTGATGGCTACACCTTC. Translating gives CASSFTGADGYTF.

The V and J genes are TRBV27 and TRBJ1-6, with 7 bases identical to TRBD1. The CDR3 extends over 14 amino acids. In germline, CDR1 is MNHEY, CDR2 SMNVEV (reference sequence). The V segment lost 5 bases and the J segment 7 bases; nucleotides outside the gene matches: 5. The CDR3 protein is CASSVGQRNSPLHF. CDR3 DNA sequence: TGTGCCAGCAGTGTGGGACAGAGGAATTCACCCCTCCACTTT.